The 10 T cell receptor beta chains listed next were all sequenced from one sample in a study of cytomegalovirus exposure and HLA in healthy donors. Primers: 60 Vbeta forward and 13 Jbeta reverse. Sequenced by immunoSEQ multiplex PCR; TCRdb stores in-frame clones only, minus some. The sample yields 250,000 to 350,000 clones, 80% seen once. The sequenced material came from PBMCs. Receptor source: a girl under 10 years old in good health and CMV-seronegative.

The rearrangement joins TRBV10-3 to TRBJ1-6, with D possibly being TRBD1 (6 bases). The ends were cut back, 0 bases at V and 5 bases at J, with 17 bases in the middle. CDR1 and CDR2 (germline): ENHRY, SYGVKD. The CDR3 length is 18 residues. CDR3 nucleotide sequence: TGTGCCATCAGTGAGTCGGCGCTAAGGGCAGGGGATAATTCACCCCTCCACTTT. Its translation is CAISESALRAGDNSPLHF.

The gene calls are TRBV5-1 and TRBJ2-1; TRBD1 matches at 9 bases. This CDR3 has 16 amino acids. Germline V lookup: CDR1 SGHRS, CDR2 YFSETQ. V dropped 4 bases and J dropped 6; count of bases not matched to a gene: 11. This chain's CDR3 is CASSRAPGQGRNEQFF. The CDR3 DNA reads as TGCGCCAGCAGCAGGGCTCCGGGACAGGGACGCAATGAGCAGTTCTTC.

V usage is TRBV15 and J usage is TRBJ2-1; D remains ambiguous. V gave up 1 base and J gave up 12 bases, with 13 bases separating them. The CDR3 loop spans 13 amino acids. Germline V gives CDR1 LNHNV, CDR2 YYDKDF (reference sequence). The CDR3 coding sequence is TGTGCCACCAGCAGAGGGAGTCCGCGTTGGCAGTTCTTC. This encodes CATSRGSPRWQFF.

The V call is TRBV9, the J call TRBJ1-6; D may be TRBD1 (5 bases). The germline CDR1 and CDR2 sequences are SGDLS and YYNGEE. This CDR3 region has 14 residues. The V end lost 7 bases, the J end lost 0 bases, and 8 bases lay between the germline ends. The CDR3 nucleotides read TGTGCCAGCGGAGGGGTCTCCTATAATTCACCCCTCCACTTT. Amino acids: CASGGVSYNSPLHF.

The V and J genes are TRBV2 and TRBJ2-3; 9 positions match TRBD2. This CDR3 has 14 amino acids. The germline gives CDR1 SNHLY, CDR2 FYNNEI. Trimming removed 11 bases from V and 1 base from J; junction bases left unmatched: 7. The CDR3 bases are TGTGCCGGCGAACCTAGCGGGGGCACAGATACGCAGTATTTT. Its translation is CAGEPSGGTDTQYF. Based on the CDR3 plus reference TRBV2 and TRBJ2-3, the full variable domain is EPEVTQTPSHQVTQMGQEVILRCVPISNHLYFYWYRQILGQKVEFLVSFYNNEISEKSEIFDDQFSVERPDGSNFTLKIRSTKLEDSAMYFCAGEPSGGTDTQYFGPGTRLTVL.

The rearrangement uses TRBV7-2 and TRBJ2-3; possibly TRBD2 for D (7 bases). Germline V lookup: CDR1 SGHTA, CDR2 FQGNSA. The ends were cut back, 1 base at V and 6 bases at J, with 14 bases in the middle. The CDR3 covers 15 residues. This chain's CDR3 is CASSLVGGGGDTQYF. The CDR3 coding sequence is TGTGCCAGCAGCTTAGTAGGCGGGGGCGGGGATACGCAGTATTTT. The full variable domain, completed using reference TRBV7-2 and TRBJ2-3, is GAGVSQSPSNKVTEKGKDVELRCDPISGHTALYWYRQSLGQGLEFLIYFQGNSAPDKSGLPSDRFSAERTGGSVSTLTIQRTQQEDSAVYLCASSLVGGGGDTQYFGPGTRLTVL.

This clone was counted only a few times. The V gene is TRBV6-1, the J gene TRBJ1-2; no definite D call. Germline assignment: CDR1 MNHNS and CDR2 SASEGT. This CDR3 contains 16 residues. The V end lost 2 bases, the J end lost 4 bases, and 17 bases lay between the germline ends. The CDR3 reads CASSEWHIGGLYGYTF. The CDR3 DNA is TGTGCCAGCAGTGAATGGCACATCGGAGGTCTCTATGGCTACACCTTC.

The J gene is TRBJ1-5, the V gene TRBV19; TRBD1 matches 7 bases. Trimming at V came to 7 bases and at J to 2 bases, leaving 8 bases not matched to a gene. The CDR3 is 15 residues long. The germline gives CDR1 LNHDA, CDR2 SQIVND (reference sequence). CDR3 sequence (DNA): TGTGCCAGTACCACCCCCGGGACAGGCAATCAGCCCCAGCATTTT. This encodes CASTTPGTGNQPQHF.

The chain couples TRBV7-9 to TRBJ1-1; D not resolved. Germline CDR1 reads SEHNR; CDR2 reads FQNEAQ (reference sequence). The CDR3 has 14 residues. The germline V and J ends were trimmed by 4 bases and 1 base, with 10 bases remaining between them. CDR3 coding DNA: TGTGCCAGCAGCTGGGCGGGCCAGAACACTGAAGCTTTCTTT. This codes for CASSWAGQNTEAFF.

V and J are TRBV18 and TRBJ2-6; TRBD1 is a possible D gene (6 bases). The V and J ends lost 6 bases and 0 bases respectively, with 15 bases between them. The CDR3 sequence is 17 residues long. The germline V gene has CDR1 KGHSH and CDR2 LQKENI. CDR3 nucleotide sequence: TGTGCCAGCTCGCAGGTCAGGGGCCCCTCTGGGGCCAACGTCCTGACTTTC. It is translated as CASSQVRGPSGANVLTF.